The rows below give T cell receptor beta chains drawn from one sample of a study of CD8 T cells in ankylosing spondylitis. TCRdb re-derived calls from the 5' RACE reads in MiXCR, one entry per CDR3 protein. Among roughly 120,000 distinct CDR3 sequences, approximately 6.8% were seen once, and the ten largest hold roughly an eighth. The sequenced sample was blood, either unsorted or a sorted T cell fraction (not recorded which). The receptors here all came from a male donor with ankylosing spondylitis or in good health (not recorded which). Both conserved end residues are part of each CDR3. D genes are given only for firm matches. The size of a clone is reported for some rows only, either as once, few or many, or as a class for expanded clones.

TGTGCCACCATAGAAGTTCCGGACCACGGATCTGGGGCCAACGTCCTGACTTTC CATIEVPDHGSGANVLTF TRBV15 many TRBJ2-6 . 18
TGTGCCCGCAGCCTCACGTGGGTTAGCTCCTACGAGCAGTACTTC CARSLTWVSSYEQYF TRBV7-9 . TRBJ2-7 . 15
TGTGCCAGCCTCTCCCGGACTAGCGGGGATAACACCGGGGAGCTGTTTTTT CASLSRTSGDNTGELFF TRBV6-2/TRBV6-3 many TRBJ2-2 TRBD2 17
TGTGCCAGTAGCGGGGTTGGGGCCAACGTCCTGACTTTC CASSGVGANVLTF TRBV19 many TRBJ2-6 . 13
TGCGCCAGCAGCTTACCGGGCACCTACGAGCAGTACTTC CASSLPGTYEQYF TRBV5-1 many TRBJ2-7 . 13
TGTGCCACCAGCGATCCGGGGTCTGGACAGCCCCAGCATTTT CATSDPGSGQPQHF TRBV15 few TRBJ1-5 . 14
TGCAGTGCTAGGTCACCCCGAACCACAGATACGCAGTATTTT CSARSPRTTDTQYF TRBV20-1 many TRBJ2-3 . 14
TGCAGTGCTAGAGAACTAGCGGGTTACTACAATGAGCAGTTCTTC CSARELAGYYNEQFF TRBV20-1 many TRBJ2-1 TRBD2 15
TGCGCCAGCAGCTTGGCGGAGCGGGAGAACACCGGGGAGCTGTTTTTT CASSLAERENTGELFF TRBV5-1 many TRBJ2-2 TRBD2 16
TGCGCCAGCAGCGGGGCGACTAGCGGGGCTACTTGGGGCACAGATACGCAGTATTTT CASSGATSGATWGTDTQYF TRBV5-1 many TRBJ2-3 TRBD2 19
TGTGCCAGCAGCTTATTCTACCGACTAGCGGGGGCCAATGAGCAGTTCTTC CASSLFYRLAGANEQFF TRBV7-9 many TRBJ2-1 TRBD2 17
TGTGCCAGCAGCCCAAGTAGACTCGGCTACACCTTC CASSPSRLGYTF TRBV3-1 many TRBJ1-2 . 12
TGCGCCAGCAGAAATAGCGGTACTAGCACAGATACGCAGTATTTT CASRNSGTSTDTQYF TRBV5-1 many TRBJ2-3 . 15
TGCAGTGCTAGACAGGCAGACTACGAGCAGTACTTC CSARQADYEQYF TRBV20-1 many TRBJ2-7 . 12
TGTGCCAGCAGTTTAGTCCAGCGGGGGGACTACGAGCAGTACTTC CASSLVQRGDYEQYF TRBV12-3/TRBV12-4 many TRBJ2-7 TRBD2 15
TGTGCCAGCAGCGAGGGACTAGCTGATACGCAGTATTTT CASSEGLADTQYF TRBV7-2 many TRBJ2-3 TRBD2 13
TGCAGTGCTACCCGCACAGATACGCAGTATTTT CSATRTDTQYF TRBV20-1 many TRBJ2-3 . 11
TGCGCCACCATGCAAGGGAGTTTTGGAGAGACCCAGTACTTC CATMQGSFGETQYF TRBV5-1 many TRBJ2-5 . 14
TGTGCCAGCAGTGAACTGGACTATAGCAATCAGCCCCAGCATTTT CASSELDYSNQPQHF TRBV6-1 many TRBJ1-5 . 15
TGCGCCAGCTCCTCCAATTCCTACGAGCAGTACTTC CASSSNSYEQYF TRBV5-1 many TRBJ2-7 . 12
TGCAGTGCTAGTACGGACAGGGTTAATCAGCCCCAGCATTTT CSASTDRVNQPQHF TRBV20-1 many TRBJ1-5 TRBD1 14
TGTGCCAGCCGGGACCCAGCCTACGAGCAGTACTTC CASRDPAYEQYF TRBV6-6 many TRBJ2-7 . 12
TGTGCCAGCATCCGTTGGACAGGGGATGGCTACACCTTC CASIRWTGDGYTF TRBV10-3 once TRBJ1-2 TRBD1 13
TGCGCCAGCAGCGAGTCGGATACGCAGTATTTT CASSESDTQYF TRBV5-1 many TRBJ2-3 . 11
TGTGCCAGCAGTAGGACAGGGGGAGCTTTCTTT CASSRTGGAFF TRBV12-3/TRBV12-4 . TRBJ1-1 TRBD1 11
TGTGCCAGCAGTCAGGGACTAGCGGGTTCCACGGAGACCCAGTACTTC CASSQGLAGSTETQYF TRBV6-8 few TRBJ2-5 TRBD2 16
TGTGCCAGCTCGCAGGCCCACTCCTACAATGAGCAGTTCTTC CASSQAHSYNEQFF TRBV7-2 . TRBJ2-1 . 14
TGTGCCACCAGTGAGGTCGGCTATGGCTACACCTTC CATSEVGYGYTF TRBV24-1 many TRBJ1-2 . 12
TGTGCCAGCAGTGCTACCTCCGGGACTAGCGGATACAATGAGCAGTTCTTC CASSATSGTSGYNEQFF TRBV6-2/TRBV6-3 many TRBJ2-1 TRBD2 17
TGCGCCAGCAGTGCCACTAGCGGGAGGTCCCAAGAGACCCAGTACTTC CASSATSGRSQETQYF TRBV10-2 many TRBJ2-5 TRBD2 16
TGTGCCAGCAACCGTATGGGATGGTATAATTCACCCCTCCACTTT CASNRMGWYNSPLHF TRBV6-5 many TRBJ1-6 . 15
TGTGCCAGCAGCTTAGCGGCTAGCGGGAGTGTCTACGAGCAGTACTTC CASSLAASGSVYEQYF TRBV7-2 many TRBJ2-7 TRBD2 16